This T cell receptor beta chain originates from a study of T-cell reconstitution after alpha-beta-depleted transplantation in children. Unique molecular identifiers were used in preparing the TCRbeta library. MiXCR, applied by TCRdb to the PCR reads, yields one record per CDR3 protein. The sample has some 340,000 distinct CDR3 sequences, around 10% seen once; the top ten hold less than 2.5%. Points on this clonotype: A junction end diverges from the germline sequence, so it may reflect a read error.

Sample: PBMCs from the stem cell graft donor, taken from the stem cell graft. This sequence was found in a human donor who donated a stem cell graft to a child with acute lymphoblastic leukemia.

This chain's CDR3 is CASSQQNSGANGLTF. The CDR3 coding sequence is TGCGCCAGCAGCCAACAGAACTCTGGGGCCAACGGCCTGACTTTC. The chain is built from TRBV5-1 and TRBJ2-6; maybe TRBD1 (5 bases). The CDR3 totals 15 residues. CDR1 and CDR2 (germline): SGHRS, YFSETQ.